Listed here is a single T cell receptor beta chain. The antigen is not known. This entry belongs to a study of shared clonotypes between healthy human individuals. Study-wide findings and caveats: Unshared clonotypes carried lower generation probabilities than those common to all four donors.

Only CD45RO-negative cells positively selected for CCR7 counted as naive CD8 cells, so terminally differentiated effector memory CD45RA+ cells were excluded. Sequencing used immunoSEQ multiplex PCR; TCRdb keeps in-frame clones, though not all of them. The top ten clones hold roughly 0.1% of a sample with hundreds of thousands of clones, around 96% of them seen once. Specimen: naive CD8+ T cells sorted from blood. This TCR came from a woman aged 25-40 years in good health.

The CDR3 spells CASSQDYSYNEQFF. The CDR3 DNA sequence: TGTGCCAGCAGCCAAGACTACTCCTACAATGAGCAGTTCTTC. The rearrangement links TRBV14 to TRBJ2-1; D gene uncertain. Trimming took 0 bases from V and 0 from J, leaving 3 bases between them. Germline CDR1 reads SGHDN; CDR2 reads FVKESK. The CDR3 is 14 amino acids.